These 22 T cell receptor beta chains share one sample of origin, sequenced in a study of blood T cell repertoires in COVID-19. Repertoires were generated with immunoSEQ multiplex PCR, while TCRdb's copy carries only in-frame clones and drops some. In the table there are 240,000 or so clones, around 86% of which are singletons. What was sequenced was peripheral blood. All receptors come from a man younger than 45 who had recovered from COVID-19.

The J gene is TRBJ1-3, the V gene TRBV9, with D uncertain. V shed 4 bases and J shed 0 bases, with 11 bases lying between them. From germline, CDR1 is SGDLS and CDR2 YYNGEE. The CDR3 loop spans 15 amino acids. This CDR3 is CASSPLLDSGNTIYF. CDR3 DNA: TGTGCCAGCAGCCCCTTACTCGACTCTGGAAACACCATATATTTT.

CDR3 sequence reads: CASSPSGGAADTQYF. In nucleotides, the CDR3 is TGTGCCAGCAGTCCTAGCGGGGGGGCCGCAGATACGCAGTATTTT. The rearrangement links TRBV6-4 to TRBJ2-3; 12 bases agree with TRBD2. CDR1 MRHNA and CDR2 SNTAGT come from the germline V gene. The V segment lost 5 bases and the J segment 4 bases; nucleotides outside the gene matches: 4. The CDR3 covers 15 residues.

Turning to this clone: Its ends do not fully match the called genes, so a read error is possible. The chain couples TRBV2 to TRBJ1-2; D uncertain. The CDR3 consists of 13 residues. Germline values: CDR1 SNHLY, CDR2 FYNNEI. The CDR3 DNA follows: TGTGCCAGCAGGGAAGACATTAACTATGGCTACACCTTC. Protein: CASREDINYGYTF.

This rearrangement joins TRBV18 to TRBJ2-5; TRBD1 aligns across 7 bases. Per the germline V gene, CDR1 is KGHSH and CDR2 is LQKENI. This CDR3 is built from 13 residues. J lost 5 bases, V lost 4 bases, and 4 bases had no gene match. The DNA of the CDR3 is TGTGCCAGCTCACAGGGGGCTGGGGAGACCCAGTACTTC. It yields the protein CASSQGAGETQYF.

The rearrangement joins TRBV28 to TRBJ2-5; 9 bases match TRBD2. The germline V gene has CDR1 MDHEN and CDR2 SYDVKM. Germline trimming cut 5 bases from V and 0 bases from J; bases unmatched to any gene: 4. This CDR3 region has 15 residues. The CDR3 loop is CASSPLAGNQETQYF. In nucleotides, the CDR3 is TGTGCCAGCAGTCCTCTAGCGGGAAACCAAGAGACCCAGTACTTC.

This clone was recorded a few times. CDR3 nucleotide sequence: TGCGCCAGCAGCTTAGGCGGGGGCGTACCCTACAATGAGCAGTTCTTC. The encoded protein is CASSLGGGVPYNEQFF. The V call is TRBV5-1, the J call TRBJ2-1; D might be TRBD2 (7 bases). The CDR3 is 16 residues long. Trimming shortened V by 2 bases and J by 2 bases, and 14 bases separated the two germline ends. The germline gives CDR1 SGHRS, CDR2 YFSETQ.

This chain joins TRBV27 and TRBJ2-1, with TRBD2 matching 14 bases. CDR3 length: 14 residues. From germline, CDR1 is MNHEY and CDR2 SMNVEV (reference sequence). The ends lost 6 bases at V and 8 bases at J; junction bases unmatched: 3. CDR3 coding DNA: TGTGCCAGCAGCGGGACTAGCGGGGGTTATGAGCAGTTCTTC. As protein: CASSGTSGGYEQFF.

This chain uses TRBV27 with TRBJ2-1; 10 bases align to TRBD2. CDR1 and CDR2 (germline): MNHEY, SMNVEV (reference sequence). Unmatched junction bases numbered 6, after V lost 6 bases and J lost 4 bases. There are 15 residues in the CDR3. Here the CDR3 reads CASSLLAGAYNEQFF. In nucleotides, the CDR3 is TGTGCCAGCAGCCTTCTAGCGGGGGCTTACAATGAGCAGTTCTTC.

The genes are TRBV10-3 and TRBJ1-3, with a tentative D call TRBD1 (6 bases). The germline gives CDR1 ENHRY, CDR2 SYGVKD. The length of the CDR3 is 15 residues. Trimming took off 6 bases at V and 0 bases at J, with 12 bases between the two ends. As DNA, the CDR3 is TGTGCCATCAGCCCAGGGGATAGCTCTGGAAACACCATATATTTT. Residues: CAISPGDSSGNTIYF.

The J gene is TRBJ2-3, the V gene TRBV4-2; D possibly corresponds to TRBD2 (7 bases). Trimming removed 3 bases from V and 6 bases from J, with 19 bases in between. The CDR3 extends over 16 amino acids. The germline gives CDR1 LGHNA, CDR2 YNFKEQ. CDR3 sequence reads: CASSHRTYSGGDTQYF. The CDR3 nucleotides are TGTGCCAGCAGCCATAGGACATATTCGGGGGGCGATACGCAGTATTTT.

The chain is built from TRBV10-3 and TRBJ1-6, with TRBD1 matching over 9 bases. The V and J ends lost 2 bases and 10 bases, in that order; junction bases with no gene match: 6. There are 15 residues in the CDR3. In germline, CDR1 is ENHRY, CDR2 SYGVKD. The CDR3 sequence is CAISEGGQGGSPLHF. DNA for the CDR3: TGTGCCATCAGTGAGGGGGGACAGGGCGGATCACCCCTCCACTTT.

The chain links TRBV5-4 to TRBJ1-1, with D possibly matching TRBD1 (5 bases). Trimming left V 0 bases short and J 6 bases short, with 21 bases between. There are 17 residues in the CDR3. Germline V gene data show CDR1 as SGHNT and CDR2 as YYREEE (reference sequence). Written as DNA, the CDR3 is TGTGCCAGCAGCTTGGCCTCAGGGCCCAAAAAGAGGTCTGAAGCTTTCTTT. Amino acids: CASSLASGPKKRSEAFF.

The rearrangement uses TRBV5-1 and TRBJ1-2, with D possibly TRBD1 on 6 matching bases. V lost 0 bases to trimming and J lost 7 bases, with 10 bases between them. There are 13 residues in the CDR3. CDR1 and CDR2 (germline): SGHRS, YFSETQ. CDR3 sequence reads: CASSLDRVGGYTF. Here the CDR3 DNA reads TGCGCCAGCAGCTTGGACAGGGTCGGTGGCTACACCTTC.

The sample holds a few counts of this clone. The rearrangement links TRBV5-4 to TRBJ1-2, with a tentative D call TRBD1 (6 bases). Trimming took 0 bases from V and 0 from J, leaving 12 bases between them. This CDR3 comprises 16 residues. Germline lookup yields CDR1 SGHNT and CDR2 YYREEE (reference sequence). The CDR3 here is CASSLAAGDPNYGYTF. The CDR3 DNA reads as TGTGCCAGCAGCTTGGCGGCAGGGGACCCTAACTATGGCTACACCTTC.

This clone was picked up many times. The chain has TRBV7-9 and TRBJ2-5; the match to TRBD1 covers 10 bases. Trimming cost V 5 bases and J 5 bases; bases outside gene matches: 5. CDR3 length equals 14 residues. Germline values: CDR1 SEHNR, CDR2 FQNEAQ (reference sequence). The CDR3 loop is CASSATGGLETQYF. The CDR3 region has the DNA TGTGCCAGCAGCGCGACAGGGGGCTTGGAGACCCAGTACTTC.

This sequence joins TRBV23-1 and TRBJ2-7; tentative D call: TRBD1 (6 bases). TRBV23-1 is flagged as an ORF with uncertain function. V was trimmed by 9 bases and J by 9 bases, leaving 21 bases between them. This CDR3 is 13 amino acids long. This chain's CDR3 is CARDSETAPRQYV. The CDR3 DNA reads as TGCGCCAGGGACAGCGAGACTGCCCCGCGGCAGTACGTC.

This rearrangement joins TRBV2 to TRBJ2-6; D gene unclear. Per the germline V gene, CDR1 is SNHLY and CDR2 is FYNNEI. This CDR3 has 16 residues. V lost 2 bases and J 0 bases, leaving 8 bases between the germline ends. Here the CDR3 reads CASSELLNSGANVLTF. The DNA of the CDR3 is TGTGCCAGCAGTGAACTGCTAAACTCTGGGGCCAACGTCCTGACTTTC.

The genes are TRBV2 and TRBJ1-1, with 7 bases aligning to TRBD1. V dropped 2 bases and J dropped 1; count of bases not matched to a gene: 4. The CDR3 extends over 15 amino acids. The germline V gene encodes CDR1 SNHLY and CDR2 FYNNEI. CDR3 in amino acids: CASSESGDRNTEAFF. DNA of the CDR3: TGTGCCAGCAGTGAATCCGGGGACAGGAACACTGAAGCTTTCTTT.

This chain connects TRBV28 to TRBJ1-5; TRBD1 matches 8 bases. This CDR3 is built from 14 residues. V shed 4 bases, J shed 5 bases, and the junction held 4 bases outside the gene matches. Germline-derived CDR1 and CDR2 are MDHEN and SYDVKM. This chain's CDR3 is CASSSQQGDQPQHF. CDR3 coding DNA: TGTGCCAGCAGTTCCCAACAGGGGGATCAGCCCCAGCATTTT.

The chain has TRBV9 and TRBJ2-3, with 8 bases that match TRBD2. This CDR3 is built from 16 residues. Germline CDR1 is SGDLS and CDR2 is YYNGEE. V lost 4 bases, J lost 7 bases, and 14 bases stayed unmatched. The CDR3 is CASSFSNSGGPNTQYF. As DNA, the CDR3 is TGTGCCAGCAGCTTTTCCAACTCGGGGGGGCCGAATACGCAGTATTTT.

Only one count was recorded for this clone. This chain joins TRBV28 and TRBJ2-7; a possible D gene is TRBD2 (6 bases). Germline assignment: CDR1 MDHEN and CDR2 SYDVKM. Trimming removed 6 bases from V and 2 bases from J, with 17 bases in between. The CDR3 spans 15 residues. The CDR3 sequence is CASSAGTAPTYEQYV. The CDR3 nucleotides read TGTGCCAGCAGCGCCGGGACTGCGCCTACCTACGAGCAGTACGTC.

The gene calls are TRBV28 and TRBJ1-1; 8 bases are shared with TRBD1. The CDR3 length is 17 residues. Per germline, CDR1 MDHEN and CDR2 SYDVKM. Trimming cost V 3 bases and J 4 bases; bases outside gene matches: 13. The CDR3 DNA is TGTGCCAGCAGTTTTGGCAGGGGGCGCTTAGTTATCACTGAAGCTTTCTTT. This encodes CASSFGRGRLVITEAFF.